This T cell receptor beta chain derives from a study of blood T cells in healthy people across ages. Losses at the gene ends were 3 bases for V and 7 bases for J; bases not matched to a gene: 10. Looked up from germline, CDR1 is MGHRA and CDR2 is YSYEKL. The CDR3 has 15 amino acids. It was with a sample-barcoded 5' primer and a J-beta primer mix that a second PCR of about 6 to 11 cycles was run. A single record per CDR3 protein comes from TCRdb applying MiXCR to the 5' RACE reads. The table includes 270,000 or so distinct CDR3 sequences, 25% to 30% detected once. The specimen sequenced was blood. The rearrangement links TRBV4-1 to TRBJ2-7; 9 positions match TRBD1. The TCR comes from a woman in her 70s in good health. The CDR3, as DNA: TGCGCCAGCAGCCAGGTGGACAGGGGAGGATGGGAGCAGTACTTC. This encodes CASSQVDRGGWEQYF.